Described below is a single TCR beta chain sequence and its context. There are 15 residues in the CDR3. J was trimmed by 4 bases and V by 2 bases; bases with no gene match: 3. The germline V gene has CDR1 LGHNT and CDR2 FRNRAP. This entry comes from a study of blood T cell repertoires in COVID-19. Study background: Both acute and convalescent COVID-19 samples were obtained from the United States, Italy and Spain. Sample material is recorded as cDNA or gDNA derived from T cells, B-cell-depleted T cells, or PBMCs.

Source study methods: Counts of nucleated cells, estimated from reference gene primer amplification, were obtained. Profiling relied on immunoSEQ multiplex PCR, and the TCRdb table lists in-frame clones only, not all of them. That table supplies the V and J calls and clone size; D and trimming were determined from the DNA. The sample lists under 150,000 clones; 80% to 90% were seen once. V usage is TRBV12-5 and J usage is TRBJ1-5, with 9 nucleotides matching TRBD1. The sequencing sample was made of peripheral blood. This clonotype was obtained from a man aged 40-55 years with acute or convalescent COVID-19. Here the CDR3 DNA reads TGTGCTAGTGGTTTGCTCGGACAGGGGAATCAGCCCCAGCATTTT. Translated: CASGLLGQGNQPQHF.